Following are 17 T cell receptor beta chains from one sample sequenced in a study of patients and donors after allogeneic stem cell transplantation. TCRdb itself ran the RT-PCR reads through MiXCR, one entry per CDR3 protein. Of roughly 940,000 distinct CDR3 sequences in the sample, 18% were seen once. The sample consisted of blood, either unsorted or a sorted T cell fraction (not recorded which). The receptors stem from a human donor who was either an allogeneic HSCT recipient or a stem cell or donor lymphocyte infusion donor (not recorded which). It is not recorded whose cells these are; they may come from a transplant donor.

This chain joins TRBV27 and TRBJ2-1; D tentatively reads TRBD1 or TRBD2 (5 bases each). CDR1 and CDR2 from the germline V gene are MNHEY and SMNVEV (reference sequence). This CDR3 contains 14 residues. With 3 bases removed from V and 8 bases from J, the gap between germline ends came to 14 bases. The CDR3 here is CASSFGDPADEQFF. DNA for the CDR3: TGTGCCAGCAGTTTTGGGGACCCTGCCGATGAGCAGTTCTTC.

This clonotype was counted only a few times. V is TRBV20-1 and J is TRBJ2-5; 8 bases fit TRBD1. The J segment lost 5 bases and the V segment lost 0 bases, leaving 5 bases of the junction unmatched. This CDR3 comprises 14 residues. CDR1 is DFQATT, CDR2 SNEGSKA, per germline (reference sequence). The CDR3 reads CSARDQGATETQYF. In DNA, the CDR3 is TGCAGTGCTAGAGATCAGGGGGCAACGGAGACCCAGTACTTC.

The chain joins TRBV20-1 to TRBJ2-1; 12 nucleotides align to TRBD1. CDR3 length: 15 amino acids. Germline V gene data show CDR1 as DFQATT and CDR2 as SNEGSKA (reference sequence). The ends lost 3 bases at V and 9 bases at J; junction bases unmatched: 9. Here the CDR3 DNA reads TGCAGTGCTAGTGGGGACAGGGGGCCAGTAGGTGAGCAGTTCTTC. As protein: CSASGDRGPVGEQFF.

The rearrangement uses TRBV14 and TRBJ1-5; D call uncertain. Trimming stripped 4 bases from V and 0 bases from J, with 7 bases between. The CDR3 extends over 14 amino acids. The germline gives CDR1 SGHDN, CDR2 FVKESK. CDR3 sequence (DNA): TGTGCCAGCAGCCGACATGGTAGCAATCAGCCCCAGCATTTT. This codes for CASSRHGSNQPQHF. Drawing the rest from reference TRBV14 and TRBJ1-5, the complete variable domain is EAGVTQFPSHSVIEKGQTVTLRCDPISGHDNLYWYRRVMGKEIKFLLHFVKESKQDESGMPNNRFLAERTGGTYSTLKVQPAELEDSGVYFCASSRHGSNQPQHFGDGTRLSIL.

In this sample, this clonotype turned up a few times. This sequence joins TRBV19 and TRBJ1-2; 7 nucleotides agree with TRBD1. Germline V gene data show CDR1 as LNHDA and CDR2 as SQIVND (reference sequence). The CDR3 length is 15 residues. The V gene end was trimmed by 4 bases and the J gene end by 4 bases; junction bases not matched to a gene: 9. CDR3 protein: CASSSLTGPIYGYTF. Here the CDR3 DNA reads TGTGCCAGTAGTAGCTTGACAGGGCCAATCTATGGCTACACCTTC.

This chain's CDR3 is CATSRAYGTANTEAFF. As DNA, the CDR3 is TGTGCCACCAGCAGAGCTTATGGGACAGCGAACACTGAAGCTTTCTTT. The chain is built from TRBV15 and TRBJ1-1; 7 positions agree with TRBD1. The CDR3 runs to 16 residues. V lost 1 base and J lost 1; bases outside the gene matches: 6. The V gene's germline CDR1 is LNHNV and CDR2 YYDKDF (reference sequence). Together with reference TRBV15 and TRBJ1-1, the CDR3 gives the full variable domain: DAMVIQNPRYQVTQFGKPVTLSCSQTLNHNVMYWYQQKSSQAPKLLFHYYDKDFNNEADTPDNFQSRRPNTSFCFLDIRSPGLGDTAMYLCATSRAYGTANTEAFFGQGTRLTVV.

This clonotype has a handful of counts. The chain links TRBV7-2 to TRBJ2-7; D gene uncertain. CDR3 length: 15 residues. The ends were cut back, 0 bases at V and 2 bases at J, with 11 bases in the middle. Germline CDR1 and CDR2: SGHTA and FQGNSA. In DNA, the CDR3 is TGTGCCAGCAGCTTAGCGCTACAGTCCCCCTACGAGCAGTACTTC. It translates to CASSLALQSPYEQYF.

This clonotype was observed a few times. This chain uses TRBV29-1 with TRBJ1-4, with unresolved D. The CDR3 loop spans 14 amino acids. Germline V CDR1 and CDR2: SQVTM, ANQGSEA. V was cut by 6 bases and J by 5 bases, with 16 bases left in between. The CDR3 region has the DNA TGCAGCGTCGCCCTACAACCGGTAAATGAAAAACTGTTTTTT. It yields the protein CSVALQPVNEKLFF.

The V and J genes are TRBV20-1 and TRBJ2-7, with 9 bases matching TRBD1. V lost 3 bases, J lost 5 bases, and 11 bases stayed unmatched. The CDR3 extends over 15 amino acids. The germline gives CDR1 DFQATT, CDR2 SNEGSKA (reference sequence). CDR3 DNA: TGCAGTGCTAGTTTCGTGGGGACAGGGATCGACGAGCAGTACTTC. Amino acids: CSASFVGTGIDEQYF.

This chain uses TRBV4-2 with TRBJ2-2; maybe TRBD1 (5 bases). Germline CDR1 and CDR2: LGHNA and YNFKEQ. V was trimmed by 4 bases and J by 3 bases, leaving 15 bases between them. The CDR3 spans 16 residues. The CDR3 DNA is TGTGCCAGCAGCCGTCTCAGGGCTTCGGACACCGGGGAGCTGTTTTTT. It is translated as CASSRLRASDTGELFF.

The chain links TRBV7-8 to TRBJ2-7; D unclear. Per germline, CDR1 SGHVS and CDR2 FQNEAQ. Trimming took 4 bases from V and 2 from J, leaving 9 bases between them. The CDR3 is 13 amino acids. CDR3 loop: CASSYRLPYEQYF. In nucleotides, the CDR3 is TGTGCCAGCAGCTACAGATTACCCTACGAGCAGTACTTC.

This clonotype has just a few counts. Germline and junction disagree at one end, which may indicate a read error. CDR3 coding DNA: TGCAGTGCTGGAGATGGGGGAGCTTTCTTT. Protein sequence: CSAGDGGAFF. The chain links TRBV20-1 to TRBJ1-1, with D possibly matching TRBD1 (5 bases). This CDR3 is 10 amino acids long. CDR1 DFQATT and CDR2 SNEGSKA come from the germline V gene (reference sequence).

This clonotype was observed many times. An end of the junction differs from the germline gene, which may be a read error. The chain recombines TRBV7-2 with TRBJ2-5; D ambiguous. From germline, CDR1 is SGHTA and CDR2 FQGNSA. The CDR3 length is 12 residues. CDR3 nucleotides: TGTGCCAGCAGTTTAGATGAGGAGACCCAGTACTTC. Translated, it gives CASSLDEETQYF.

There are a few counts of this clonotype. The rearrangement links TRBV5-1 to TRBJ1-2; no reliable D call. This CDR3 has 13 residues. V gave up 2 bases and J gave up 7 bases, with 12 bases separating them. Per the germline V gene, CDR1 is SGHRS and CDR2 is YFSETQ. DNA for the CDR3: TGCGCCAGCAGCTTTGGCCCAGCCGGTGGCTACACCTTC. Amino acids: CASSFGPAGGYTF.

CDR3 nucleotides: TGTGCCAGCAGCCAAGAGCTGGGGGGCGTCTCCTACGAGCAGTACTTC. As protein: CASSQELGGVSYEQYF. The chain employs TRBV4-2 and TRBJ2-7; D assignment may be TRBD1 or TRBD2 (6 bases each). The CDR3 loop spans 16 amino acids. Germline-derived CDR1 and CDR2 are LGHNA and YNFKEQ. V was clipped by 0 bases and J by 0 bases, with 12 bases between them.

This chain links TRBV12-5 with TRBJ1-5; D call uncertain. The CDR3 is 18 residues long. The V and J ends lost 0 bases and 4 bases respectively, with 19 bases between them. In germline, CDR1 is LGHNT, CDR2 FRNRAP. The CDR3 nucleotides read TGTGCTAGTGGTTTGGTAGTGCGGGCCACGTTTGGAAATCAGCCCCAGCATTTT. This encodes CASGLVVRATFGNQPQHF.

This clonotype turned up a few times. The V and J genes are TRBV12-3 or TRBV12-4 and TRBJ1-5, with D perhaps TRBD1 (5 bases). This CDR3 is 14 amino acids long. Trimming cost V 8 bases and J 6 bases, with 17 bases left between them. The CDR3 here is CASSLQGEAQPQHF. The DNA of the CDR3 is TGTGCCAGCTCGTTGCAGGGAGAGGCTCAGCCCCAGCATTTT.